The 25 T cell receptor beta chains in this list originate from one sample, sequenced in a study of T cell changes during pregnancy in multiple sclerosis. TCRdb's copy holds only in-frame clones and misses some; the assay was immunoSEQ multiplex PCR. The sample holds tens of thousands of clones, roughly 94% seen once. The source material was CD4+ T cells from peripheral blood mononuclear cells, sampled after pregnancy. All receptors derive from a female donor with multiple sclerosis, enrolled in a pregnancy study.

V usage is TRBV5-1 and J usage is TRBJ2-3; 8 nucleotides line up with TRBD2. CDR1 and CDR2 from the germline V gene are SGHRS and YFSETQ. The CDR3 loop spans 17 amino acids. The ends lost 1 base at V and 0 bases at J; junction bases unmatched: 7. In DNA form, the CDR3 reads TGCGCCAGCAGCTTGCCAGGGGCGGGGGGAAGCACAGATACGCAGTATTTT. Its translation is CASSLPGAGGSTDTQYF.

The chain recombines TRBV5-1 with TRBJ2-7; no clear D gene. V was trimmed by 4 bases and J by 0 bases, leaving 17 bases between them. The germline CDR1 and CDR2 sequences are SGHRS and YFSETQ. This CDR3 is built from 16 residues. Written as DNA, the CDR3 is TGCGCCAGCAGCGCTGCAGGTACGGCCAACTCCTACGAGCAGTACTTC. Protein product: CASSAAGTANSYEQYF.

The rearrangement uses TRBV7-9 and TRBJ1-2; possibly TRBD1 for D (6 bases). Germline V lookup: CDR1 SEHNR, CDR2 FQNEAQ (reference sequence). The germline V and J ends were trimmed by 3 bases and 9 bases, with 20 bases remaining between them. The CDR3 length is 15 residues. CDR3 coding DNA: TGTGCCAGCAGCTTGAATATTCAGGGGCCAATCCGCTACACCTTC. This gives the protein CASSLNIQGPIRYTF.

In nucleotides, the CDR3 is TGTGCCAGCAGTGATGGGACATTCACTACGGAGCAGTACTTC. Amino acids: CASSDGTFTTEQYF. The V gene is TRBV25-1, the J gene TRBJ2-7; a weak D match, TRBD1 (6 bases). Germline loops: CDR1 MGHDK, CDR2 SYGVNS. There are 14 residues in the CDR3. V was trimmed by 3 bases and J by 7 bases, leaving 16 bases between them.

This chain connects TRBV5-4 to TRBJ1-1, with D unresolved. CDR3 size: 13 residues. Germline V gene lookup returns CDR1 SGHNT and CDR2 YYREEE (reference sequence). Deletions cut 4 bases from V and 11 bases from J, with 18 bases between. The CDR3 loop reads CASSGDGARGAFF. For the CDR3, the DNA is TGTGCCAGCAGCGGTGACGGTGCTCGAGGGGCTTTCTTT. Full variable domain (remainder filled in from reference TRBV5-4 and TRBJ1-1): ETGVTQSPTHLIKTRGQQVTLRCSSQSGHNTVSWYQQALGQGPQFIFQYYREEENGRGNFPPRFSGLQFPNYSSELNVNALELDDSALYLCASSGDGARGAFFGQGTRLTVV.

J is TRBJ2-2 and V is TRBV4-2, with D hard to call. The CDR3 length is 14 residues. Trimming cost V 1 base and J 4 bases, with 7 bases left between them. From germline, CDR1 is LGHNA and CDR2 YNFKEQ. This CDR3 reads CASSQATGTGELFF. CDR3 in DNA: TGTGCCAGCAGCCAAGCAACCGGCACCGGGGAGCTGTTTTTT.

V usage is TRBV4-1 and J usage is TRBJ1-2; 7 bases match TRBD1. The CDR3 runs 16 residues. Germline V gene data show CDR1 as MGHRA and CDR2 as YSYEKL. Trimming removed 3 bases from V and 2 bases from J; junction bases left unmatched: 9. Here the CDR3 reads CASSQITRGRNYGYTF. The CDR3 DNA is TGCGCCAGCAGCCAGATCACAAGGGGGCGAAACTATGGCTACACCTTC.

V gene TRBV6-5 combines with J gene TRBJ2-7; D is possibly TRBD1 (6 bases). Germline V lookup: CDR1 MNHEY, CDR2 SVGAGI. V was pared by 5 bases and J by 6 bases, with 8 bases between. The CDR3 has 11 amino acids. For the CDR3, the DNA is TGTGCCAGCAGTCAAGGGGGCGAGCAGTACTTC. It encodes CASSQGGEQYF.

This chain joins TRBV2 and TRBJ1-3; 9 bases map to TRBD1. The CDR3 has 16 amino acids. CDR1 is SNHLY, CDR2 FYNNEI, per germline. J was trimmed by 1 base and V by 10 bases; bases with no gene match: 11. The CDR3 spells CATSAGTGPSGNTIYF. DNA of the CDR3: TGTGCCACTTCGGCAGGGACAGGGCCATCTGGAAACACCATATATTTT.

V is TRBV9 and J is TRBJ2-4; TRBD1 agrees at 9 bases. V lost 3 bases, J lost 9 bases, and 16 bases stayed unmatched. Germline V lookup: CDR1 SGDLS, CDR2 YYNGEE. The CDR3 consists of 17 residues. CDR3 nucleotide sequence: TGTGCCAGCAGCGGAGGAGGGAGGACAGGGGAGGAGGGCATTCAGTACTTC. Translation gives CASSGGGRTGEEGIQYF. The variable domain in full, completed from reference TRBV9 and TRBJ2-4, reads DSGVTQTPKHLITATGQRVTLRCSPRSGDLSVYWYQQSLDQGLQFLIQYYNGEERAKGNILERFSAQQFPDLHSELNLSSLELGDSALYFCASSGGGRTGEEGIQYFGAGTRLSVL.

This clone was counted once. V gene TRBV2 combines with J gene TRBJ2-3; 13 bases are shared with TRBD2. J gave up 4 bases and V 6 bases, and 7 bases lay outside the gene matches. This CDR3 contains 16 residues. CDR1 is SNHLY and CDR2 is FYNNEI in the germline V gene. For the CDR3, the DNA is TGTGCCAGCAGGCCCGGACTAGCGGGAGCACCAGATACGCAGTATTTT. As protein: CASRPGLAGAPDTQYF.

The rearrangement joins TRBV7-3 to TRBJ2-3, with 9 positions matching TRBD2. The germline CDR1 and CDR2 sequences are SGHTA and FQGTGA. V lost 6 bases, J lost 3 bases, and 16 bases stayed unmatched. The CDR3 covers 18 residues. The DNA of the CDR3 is TGTGCCAGCAGTCGTTCCGGGACTAGCTTCAGAGGGACAGATACGCAGTATTTT. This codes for CASSRSGTSFRGTDTQYF.

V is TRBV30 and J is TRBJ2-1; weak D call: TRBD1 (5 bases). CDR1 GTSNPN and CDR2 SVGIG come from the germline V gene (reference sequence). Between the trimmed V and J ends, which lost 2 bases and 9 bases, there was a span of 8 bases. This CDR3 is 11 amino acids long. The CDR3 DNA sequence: TGTGCCTGGAGTACAGGCAGTGAGCAGTTCTTC. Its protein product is CAWSTGSEQFF.

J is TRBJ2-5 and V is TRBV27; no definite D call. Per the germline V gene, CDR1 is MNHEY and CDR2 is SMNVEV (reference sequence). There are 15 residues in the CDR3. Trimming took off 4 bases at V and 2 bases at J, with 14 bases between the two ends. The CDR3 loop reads CASSSPSLSQETQYF. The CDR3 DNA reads TGTGCCAGCAGTTCCCCCTCCCTATCTCAAGAGACCCAGTACTTC.

CDR3 region: CASSLSAGRNQPQHF. The CDR3 DNA reads as TGTGCCAGCAGTCTATCTGCAGGGAGGAATCAGCCCCAGCATTTT. This rearrangement joins TRBV7-3 to TRBJ1-5; tentative D call: TRBD1 (5 bases). The CDR3 extends over 15 amino acids. Germline CDR1 SGHTA, CDR2 FQGTGA. Between the trimmed V and J ends, which lost 6 bases and 4 bases, there was a span of 16 bases. The variable domain in full, with the rest retrieved from reference TRBV7-3 and TRBJ1-5, is GAGVSQTPSNKVTEKGKYVELRCDPISGHTALYWYRQSLGQGPEFLIYFQGTGAADDSGLPNDRFFAVRPEGSVSTLKIQRTERGDSAVYLCASSLSAGRNQPQHFGDGTRLSIL.

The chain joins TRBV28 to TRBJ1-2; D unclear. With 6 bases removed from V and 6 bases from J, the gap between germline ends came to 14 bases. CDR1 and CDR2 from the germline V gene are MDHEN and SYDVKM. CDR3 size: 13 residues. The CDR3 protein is CASRSGPGDGYTF. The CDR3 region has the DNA TGTGCCAGCAGATCTGGGCCCGGTGATGGCTACACCTTC.

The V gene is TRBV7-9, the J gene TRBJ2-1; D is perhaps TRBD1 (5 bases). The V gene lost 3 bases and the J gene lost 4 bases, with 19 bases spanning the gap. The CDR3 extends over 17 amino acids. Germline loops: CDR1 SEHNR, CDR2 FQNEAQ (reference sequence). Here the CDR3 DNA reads TGTGCCAGCAGCTTGCCTCGTAGACAGTCCCCATACAATGAGCAGTTCTTC. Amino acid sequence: CASSLPRRQSPYNEQFF.

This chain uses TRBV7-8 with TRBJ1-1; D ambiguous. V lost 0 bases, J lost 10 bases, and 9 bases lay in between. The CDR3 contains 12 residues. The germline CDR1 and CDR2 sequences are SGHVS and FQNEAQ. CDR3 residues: CASSLAEGTAFF. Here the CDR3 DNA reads TGTGCCAGCAGCTTAGCAGAGGGAACAGCTTTCTTT.

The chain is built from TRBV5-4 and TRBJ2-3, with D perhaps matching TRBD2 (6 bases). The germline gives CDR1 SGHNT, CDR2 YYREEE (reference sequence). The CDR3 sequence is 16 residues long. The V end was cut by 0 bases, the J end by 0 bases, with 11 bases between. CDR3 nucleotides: TGTGCCAGCAGCTTGGGGCGGGGCTTCAGCACAGATACGCAGTATTTT. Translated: CASSLGRGFSTDTQYF.

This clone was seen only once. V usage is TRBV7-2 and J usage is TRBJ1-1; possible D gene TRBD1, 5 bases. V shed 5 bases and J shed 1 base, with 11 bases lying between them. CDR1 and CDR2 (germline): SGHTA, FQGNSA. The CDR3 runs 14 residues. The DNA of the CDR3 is TGTGCCAGCAGCCCGTGGCAGGGGAACACTGAAGCTTTCTTT. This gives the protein CASSPWQGNTEAFF.

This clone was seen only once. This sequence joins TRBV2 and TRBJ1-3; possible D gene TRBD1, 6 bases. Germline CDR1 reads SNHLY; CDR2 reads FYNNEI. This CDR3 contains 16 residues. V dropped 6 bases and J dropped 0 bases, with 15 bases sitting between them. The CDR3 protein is CASSLQGTFSGNTIYF. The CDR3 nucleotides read TGTGCCAGCAGCCTACAGGGTACGTTCTCTGGAAACACCATATATTTT.

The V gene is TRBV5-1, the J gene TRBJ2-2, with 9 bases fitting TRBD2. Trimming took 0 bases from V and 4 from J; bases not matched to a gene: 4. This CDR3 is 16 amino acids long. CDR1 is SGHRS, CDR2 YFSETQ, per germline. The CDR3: CASSLGLADLTGELFF. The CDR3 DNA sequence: TGCGCCAGCAGCTTGGGACTAGCGGACCTCACCGGGGAGCTGTTTTTT.

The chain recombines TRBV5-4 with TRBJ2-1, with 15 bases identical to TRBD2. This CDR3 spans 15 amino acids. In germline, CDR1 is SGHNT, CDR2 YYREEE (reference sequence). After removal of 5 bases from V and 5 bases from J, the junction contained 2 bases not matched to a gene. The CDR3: CASRRTSGGDNEQFF. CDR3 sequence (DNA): TGTGCCAGCAGACGGACTAGCGGGGGGGACAATGAGCAGTTCTTC.

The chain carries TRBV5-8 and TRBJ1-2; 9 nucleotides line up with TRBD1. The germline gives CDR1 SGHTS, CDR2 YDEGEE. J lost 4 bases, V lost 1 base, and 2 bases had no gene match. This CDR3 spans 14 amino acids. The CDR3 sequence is CASSLWDRAYGYTF. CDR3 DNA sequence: TGTGCCAGCAGCTTGTGGGACAGGGCCTATGGCTACACCTTC.

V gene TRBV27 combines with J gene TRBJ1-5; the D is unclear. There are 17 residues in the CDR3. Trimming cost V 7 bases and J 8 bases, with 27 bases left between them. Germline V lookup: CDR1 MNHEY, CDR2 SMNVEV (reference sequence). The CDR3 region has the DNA TGTGCCAGCATTTGCGGTCAAAGAGGGTTAAGGTTAGAGCCCCAGCATTTT. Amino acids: CASICGQRGLRLEPQHF.